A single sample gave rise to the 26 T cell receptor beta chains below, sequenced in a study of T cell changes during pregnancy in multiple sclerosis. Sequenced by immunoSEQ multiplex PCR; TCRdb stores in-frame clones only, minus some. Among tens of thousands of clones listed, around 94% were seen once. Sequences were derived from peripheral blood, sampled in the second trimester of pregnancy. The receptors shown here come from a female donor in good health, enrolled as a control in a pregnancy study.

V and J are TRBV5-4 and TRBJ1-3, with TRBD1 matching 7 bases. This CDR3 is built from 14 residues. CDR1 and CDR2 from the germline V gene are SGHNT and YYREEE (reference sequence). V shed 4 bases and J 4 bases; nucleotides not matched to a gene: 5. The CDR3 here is CASSMTGLGNTIYF. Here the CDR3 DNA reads TGTGCCAGCAGCATGACAGGGCTCGGAAACACCATATATTTT.

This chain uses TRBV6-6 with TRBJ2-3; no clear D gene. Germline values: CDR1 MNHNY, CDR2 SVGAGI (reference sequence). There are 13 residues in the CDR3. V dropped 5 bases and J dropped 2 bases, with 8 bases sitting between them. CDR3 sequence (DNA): TGTGCCAGCAGTCAGACTGTCACAGATACGCAGTATTTT. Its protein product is CASSQTVTDTQYF.

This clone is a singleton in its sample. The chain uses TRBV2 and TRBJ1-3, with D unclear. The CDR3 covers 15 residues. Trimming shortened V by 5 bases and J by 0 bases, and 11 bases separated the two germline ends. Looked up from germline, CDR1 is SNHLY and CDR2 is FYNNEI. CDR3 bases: TGTGCCAGCAGTACCCGGGGTACCTCTGGAAACACCATATATTTT. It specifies CASSTRGTSGNTIYF.

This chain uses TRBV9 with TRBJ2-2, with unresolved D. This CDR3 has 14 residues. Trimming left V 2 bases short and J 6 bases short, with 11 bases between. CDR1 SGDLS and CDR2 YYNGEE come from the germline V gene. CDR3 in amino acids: CASSVPPTAGELFF. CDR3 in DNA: TGTGCCAGCAGCGTCCCTCCCACAGCCGGGGAGCTGTTTTTT.

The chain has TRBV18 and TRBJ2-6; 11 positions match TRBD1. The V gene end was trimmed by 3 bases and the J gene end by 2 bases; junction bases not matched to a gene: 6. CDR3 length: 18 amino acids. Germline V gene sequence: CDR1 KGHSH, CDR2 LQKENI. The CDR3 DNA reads TGTGCCAGCTCACCGGCGGACAGGGGGCGAACTGGGGCCAACGTCCTGACTTTC. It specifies CASSPADRGRTGANVLTF.

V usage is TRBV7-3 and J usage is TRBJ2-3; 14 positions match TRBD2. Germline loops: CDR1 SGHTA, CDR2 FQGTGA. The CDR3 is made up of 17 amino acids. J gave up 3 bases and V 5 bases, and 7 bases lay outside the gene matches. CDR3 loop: CASSRGLAGALTDTQYF. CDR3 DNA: TGTGCCAGCAGCCGGGGACTAGCGGGGGCTTTGACAGATACGCAGTATTTT.

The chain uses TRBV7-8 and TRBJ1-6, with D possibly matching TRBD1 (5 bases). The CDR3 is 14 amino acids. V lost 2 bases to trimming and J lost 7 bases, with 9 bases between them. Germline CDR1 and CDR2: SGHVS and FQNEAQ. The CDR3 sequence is CASSLQGKNSPLHF. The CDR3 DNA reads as TGTGCCAGCAGCTTACAGGGTAAAAATTCACCCCTCCACTTT. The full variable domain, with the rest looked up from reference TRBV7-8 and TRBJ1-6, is GAGVSQSPRYKVAKRGQDVALRCDPISGHVSLFWYQQALGQGPEFLTYFQNEAQLDKSGLPSDRFFAERPEGSVSTLKIQRTQQEDSAVYLCASSLQGKNSPLHFGNGTRLTVT.

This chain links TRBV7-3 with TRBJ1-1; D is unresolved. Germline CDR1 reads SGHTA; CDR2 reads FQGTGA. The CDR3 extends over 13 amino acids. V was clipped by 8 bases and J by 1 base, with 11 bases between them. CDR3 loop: CASSRGQNTEAFF. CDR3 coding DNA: TGTGCCAGCTCTCGAGGTCAGAACACTGAAGCTTTCTTT.

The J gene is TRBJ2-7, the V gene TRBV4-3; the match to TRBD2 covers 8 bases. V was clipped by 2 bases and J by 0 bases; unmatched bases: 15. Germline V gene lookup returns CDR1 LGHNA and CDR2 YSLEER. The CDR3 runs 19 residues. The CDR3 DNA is TGCGCCAGCAGCCAACCTCCGGCGACCGGGGGGGCCGGCTCCTACGAGCAGTACTTC. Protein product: CASSQPPATGGAGSYEQYF.

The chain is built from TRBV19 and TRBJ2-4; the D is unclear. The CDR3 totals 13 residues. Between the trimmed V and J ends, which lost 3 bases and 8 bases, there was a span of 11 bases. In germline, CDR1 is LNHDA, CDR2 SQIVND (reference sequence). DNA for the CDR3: TGTGCCAGTAGTATCCTGACTCGGGACATTCAGTACTTC. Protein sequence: CASSILTRDIQYF.

The CDR3 protein is CASSQDPDTEAFF. CDR3 coding DNA: TGCGCCAGCAGCCAAGATCCTGACACTGAAGCTTTCTTT. The chain links TRBV4-3 to TRBJ1-1; D ambiguous. This CDR3 comprises 13 residues. V gave up 0 bases and J gave up 3 bases, with 5 bases separating them. Germline-derived CDR1 and CDR2 are LGHNA and YSLEER.

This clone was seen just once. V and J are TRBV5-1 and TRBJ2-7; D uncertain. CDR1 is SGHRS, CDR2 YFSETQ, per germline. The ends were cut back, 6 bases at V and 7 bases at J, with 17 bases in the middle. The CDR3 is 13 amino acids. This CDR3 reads CASTQGGDLEQYF. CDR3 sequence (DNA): TGCGCCAGCACCCAAGGTGGAGACCTGGAGCAGTACTTC.

The CDR3 DNA sequence: TGTGCCACCAGCAGAGATTTCAGGGGCGAGCAGTACTTC. Its protein product is CATSRDFRGEQYF. The chain carries TRBV15 and TRBJ2-7, with D possibly TRBD1 on 6 matching bases. Trimming removed 0 bases at V and 6 bases at J, with 9 bases between. The CDR3 spans 13 residues. Germline loops: CDR1 LNHNV, CDR2 YYDKDF (reference sequence).

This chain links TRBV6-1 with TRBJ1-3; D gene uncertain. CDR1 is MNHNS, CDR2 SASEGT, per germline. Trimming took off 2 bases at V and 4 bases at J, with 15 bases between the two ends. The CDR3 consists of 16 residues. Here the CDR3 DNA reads TGTGCCAGCAGTGAAAATCCGGGTGCTGGAGGAAACACCATATATTTT. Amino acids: CASSENPGAGGNTIYF.

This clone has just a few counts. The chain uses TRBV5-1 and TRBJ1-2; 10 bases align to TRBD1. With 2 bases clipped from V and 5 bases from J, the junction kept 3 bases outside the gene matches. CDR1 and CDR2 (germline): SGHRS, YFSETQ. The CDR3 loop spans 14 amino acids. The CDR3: CASSLVDRGYGYTF. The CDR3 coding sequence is TGCGCCAGCAGCTTAGTGGACAGGGGGTATGGCTACACCTTC.

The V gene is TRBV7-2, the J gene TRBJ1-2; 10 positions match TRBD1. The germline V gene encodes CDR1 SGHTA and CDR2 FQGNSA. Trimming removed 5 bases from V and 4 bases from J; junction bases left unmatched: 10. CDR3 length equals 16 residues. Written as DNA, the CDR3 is TGTGCCAGCAGCCGATTGACAGGGGGCGATGGCTATGGCTACACCTTC. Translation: CASSRLTGGDGYGYTF.

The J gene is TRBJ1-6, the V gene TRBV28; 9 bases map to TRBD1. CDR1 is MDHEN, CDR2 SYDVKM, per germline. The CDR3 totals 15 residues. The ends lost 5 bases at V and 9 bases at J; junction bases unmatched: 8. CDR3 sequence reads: CASSPRDRVFSPLHF. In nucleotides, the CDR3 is TGTGCCAGCAGTCCTCGGGACAGGGTTTTTTCACCCCTCCACTTT.

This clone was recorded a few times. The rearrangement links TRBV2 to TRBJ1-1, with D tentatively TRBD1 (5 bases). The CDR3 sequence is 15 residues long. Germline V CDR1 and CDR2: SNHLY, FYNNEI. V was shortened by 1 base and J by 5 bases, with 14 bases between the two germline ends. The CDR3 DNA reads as TGTGCCAGCAGTGAAGTGGAGCACAGGTCTACTGAAGCTTTCTTT. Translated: CASSEVEHRSTEAFF.

The CDR3: CASSQETGAGNTIYF. CDR3 bases: TGCGCCAGCAGCCAAGAGACAGGGGCTGGAAACACCATATATTTT. V usage is TRBV4-3 and J usage is TRBJ1-3; 8 nucleotides align to TRBD1. The CDR3 has 15 residues. The V gene end was trimmed by 0 bases and the J gene end by 2 bases; junction bases not matched to a gene: 0. Germline CDR1 and CDR2: LGHNA and YSLEER.

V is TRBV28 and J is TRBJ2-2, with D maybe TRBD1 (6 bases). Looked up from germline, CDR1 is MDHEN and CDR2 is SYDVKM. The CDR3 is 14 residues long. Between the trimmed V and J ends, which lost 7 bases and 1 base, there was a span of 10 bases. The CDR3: CASMGTMNTGELFF. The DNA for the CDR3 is TGTGCCAGCATGGGGACAATGAACACCGGGGAGCTGTTTTTT.

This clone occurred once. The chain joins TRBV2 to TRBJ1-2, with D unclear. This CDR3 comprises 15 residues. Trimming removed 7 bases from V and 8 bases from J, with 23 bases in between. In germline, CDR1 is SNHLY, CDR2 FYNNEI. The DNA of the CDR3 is TGTGCCAGCAACACCCAAACCTTTCTCTGGGAGGGCTACACCTTC. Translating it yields CASNTQTFLWEGYTF.

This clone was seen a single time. CDR3 residues: CASSGYRGPYNEQFF. The CDR3 bases are TGCGCCAGCAGCGGATACAGGGGGCCTTACAATGAGCAGTTCTTC. The V and J genes are TRBV10-1 and TRBJ2-1; 9 positions match TRBD1. The CDR3 covers 15 residues. Germline loops: CDR1 WNHNN, CDR2 SYGVQD (reference sequence). J was trimmed by 4 bases and V by 6 bases; bases with no gene match: 7.

The CDR3 DNA follows: TGCGCCAGCAGTCCCGGGACAGGCGGTTATGAGCAGTTCTTC. Its translation: CASSPGTGGYEQFF. J is TRBJ2-1 and V is TRBV4-3; TRBD1 matches 8 bases. J was trimmed by 8 bases and V by 6 bases; bases with no gene match: 9. Per germline, CDR1 LGHNA and CDR2 YSLEER. The CDR3 totals 14 residues.

For the CDR3, the DNA is TGTGCCAGCAGTTACTCTAGGGGGGGCCACGATGAGCAGTTCTTC. Translated, it gives CASSYSRGGHDEQFF. This rearrangement joins TRBV6-6 to TRBJ2-1; tentative D call: TRBD2 (7 bases). The germline V gene has CDR1 MNHNY and CDR2 SVGAGI (reference sequence). V was trimmed by 0 bases and J by 8 bases, leaving 14 bases between them. The CDR3 spans 15 residues.

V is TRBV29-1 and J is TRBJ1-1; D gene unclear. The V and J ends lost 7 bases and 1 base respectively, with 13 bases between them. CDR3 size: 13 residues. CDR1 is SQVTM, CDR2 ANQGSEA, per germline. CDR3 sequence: CSAEIQQNTEAFF. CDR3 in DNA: TGCAGCGCCGAGATACAGCAGAACACTGAAGCTTTCTTT.

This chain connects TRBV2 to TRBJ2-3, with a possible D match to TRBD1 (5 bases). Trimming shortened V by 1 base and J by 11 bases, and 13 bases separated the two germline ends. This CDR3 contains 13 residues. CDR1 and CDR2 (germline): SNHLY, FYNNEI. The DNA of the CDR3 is TGTGCCAGCAGTGAAGGGTGGCAGGGCAGGCAGTATTTT. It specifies CASSEGWQGRQYF.